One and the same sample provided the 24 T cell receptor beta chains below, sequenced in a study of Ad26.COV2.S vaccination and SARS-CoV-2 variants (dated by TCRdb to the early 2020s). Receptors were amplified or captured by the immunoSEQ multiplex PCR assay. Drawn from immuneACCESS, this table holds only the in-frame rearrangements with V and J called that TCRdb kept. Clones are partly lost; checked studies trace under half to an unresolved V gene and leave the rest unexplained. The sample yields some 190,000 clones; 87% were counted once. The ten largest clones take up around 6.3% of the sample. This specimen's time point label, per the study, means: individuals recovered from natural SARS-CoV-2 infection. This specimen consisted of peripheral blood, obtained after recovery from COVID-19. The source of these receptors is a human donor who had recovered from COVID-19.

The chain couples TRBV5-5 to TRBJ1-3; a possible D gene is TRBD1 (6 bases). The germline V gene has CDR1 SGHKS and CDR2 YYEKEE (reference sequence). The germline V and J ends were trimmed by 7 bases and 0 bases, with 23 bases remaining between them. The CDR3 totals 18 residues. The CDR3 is CASREKGVTEGSGNTIYF. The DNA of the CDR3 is TGTGCCAGCCGCGAAAAGGGGGTGACAGAAGGCTCTGGAAACACCATATATTTT.

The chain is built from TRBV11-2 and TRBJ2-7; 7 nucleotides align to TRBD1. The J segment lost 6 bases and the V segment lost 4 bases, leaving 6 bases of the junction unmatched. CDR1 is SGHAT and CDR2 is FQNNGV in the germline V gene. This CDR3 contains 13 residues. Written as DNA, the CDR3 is TGTGCCAGCAGCTACGGACAGGCCGGCGAGCAGTACTTC. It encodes CASSYGQAGEQYF. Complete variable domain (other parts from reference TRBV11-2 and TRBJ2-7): EAGVAQSPRYKIIEKRQSVAFWCNPISGHATLYWYQQILGQGPKLLIQFQNNGVVDDSQLPKDRFSAERLKGVDSTLKIQPAKLEDSAVYLCASSYGQAGEQYFGPGTRLTVT.

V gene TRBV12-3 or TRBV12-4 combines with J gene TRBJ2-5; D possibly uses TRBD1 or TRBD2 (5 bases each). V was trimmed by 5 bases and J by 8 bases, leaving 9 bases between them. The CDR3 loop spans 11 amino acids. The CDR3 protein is CASSRGVTQYF. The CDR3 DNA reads TGTGCCAGCAGTCGGGGCGTCACCCAGTACTTC.

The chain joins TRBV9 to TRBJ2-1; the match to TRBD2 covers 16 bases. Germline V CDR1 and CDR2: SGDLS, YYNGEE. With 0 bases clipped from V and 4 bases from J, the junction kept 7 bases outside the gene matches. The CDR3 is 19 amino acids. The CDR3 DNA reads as TGTGCCAGCAGCGTAGGAGGGGGACTAGCGGGAGGGCGGTACAATGAGCAGTTCTTC. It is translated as CASSVGGGLAGGRYNEQFF.

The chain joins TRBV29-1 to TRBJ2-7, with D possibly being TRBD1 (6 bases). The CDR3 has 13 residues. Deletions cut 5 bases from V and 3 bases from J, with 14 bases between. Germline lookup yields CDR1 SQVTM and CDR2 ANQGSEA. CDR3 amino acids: CSVFGTSYYEQYF. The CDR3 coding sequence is TGCAGCGTTTTCGGGACAAGTTACTACGAGCAGTACTTC.

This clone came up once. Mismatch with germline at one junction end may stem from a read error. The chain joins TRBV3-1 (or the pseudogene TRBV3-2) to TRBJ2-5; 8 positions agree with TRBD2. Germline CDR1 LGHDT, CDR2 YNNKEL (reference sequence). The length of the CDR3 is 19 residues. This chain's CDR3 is CASSPRRAWERGLEETQYF. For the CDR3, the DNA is TGTGCCAGCAGCCCCCGGAGGGCGTGGGAGCGGGGGCTAGAAGAAACCCAGTACTTC.

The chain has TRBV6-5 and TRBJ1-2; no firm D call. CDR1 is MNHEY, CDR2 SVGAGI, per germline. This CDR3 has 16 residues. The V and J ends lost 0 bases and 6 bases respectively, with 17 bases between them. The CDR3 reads CASSYSFATVRDGYTF. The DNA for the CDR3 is TGTGCCAGCAGTTACTCGTTTGCAACAGTCCGCGATGGCTACACCTTC.

In DNA form, the CDR3 reads TGCGCCAGCAGCTTACCCGGGACTAGCGGACTGTACCAAGAGACCCAGTACTTC. Protein product: CASSLPGTSGLYQETQYF. The chain carries TRBV5-1 and TRBJ2-5, with 11 bases aligning to TRBD2. This CDR3 comprises 18 residues. Unmatched junction bases numbered 9, after V lost 2 bases and J lost 0 bases. CDR1 is SGHRS, CDR2 YFSETQ, per germline. The full variable domain, its missing parts supplied by reference TRBV5-1 and TRBJ2-5, is KAGVTQTPRYLIKTRGQQVTLSCSPISGHRSVSWYQQTPGQGLQFLFEYFSETQRNKGNFPGRFSGRQFSNSRSEMNVSTLELGDSALYLCASSLPGTSGLYQETQYFGPGTRLLVL.

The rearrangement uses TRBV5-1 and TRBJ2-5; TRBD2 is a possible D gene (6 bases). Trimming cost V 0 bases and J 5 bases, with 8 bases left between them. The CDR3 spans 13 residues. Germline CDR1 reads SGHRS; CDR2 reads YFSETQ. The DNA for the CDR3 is TGCGCCAGCAGCTTGGGGAGGGAGGAGACCCAGTACTTC. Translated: CASSLGREETQYF.

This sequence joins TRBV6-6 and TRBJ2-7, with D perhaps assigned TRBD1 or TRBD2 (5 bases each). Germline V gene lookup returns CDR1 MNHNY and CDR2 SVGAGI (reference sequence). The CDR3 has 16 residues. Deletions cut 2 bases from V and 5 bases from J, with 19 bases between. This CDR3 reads CASSYPRGDRGNEQYF. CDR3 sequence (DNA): TGTGCCAGCAGTTACCCCCGGGGCGACCGAGGGAACGAGCAGTACTTC.

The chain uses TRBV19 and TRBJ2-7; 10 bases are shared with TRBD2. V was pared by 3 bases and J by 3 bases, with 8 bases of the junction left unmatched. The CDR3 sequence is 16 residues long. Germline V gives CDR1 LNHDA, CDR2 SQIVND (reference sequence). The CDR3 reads CASSIPPSGRLYEQYF. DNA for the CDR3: TGTGCCAGTAGTATCCCCCCTAGCGGGAGACTCTACGAGCAGTACTTC.

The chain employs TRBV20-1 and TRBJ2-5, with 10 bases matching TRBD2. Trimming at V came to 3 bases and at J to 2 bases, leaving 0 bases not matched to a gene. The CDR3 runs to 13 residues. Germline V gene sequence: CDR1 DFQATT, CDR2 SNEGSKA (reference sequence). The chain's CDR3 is CSASSGGQETQYF. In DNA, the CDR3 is TGCAGTGCTAGTAGCGGGGGGCAAGAGACCCAGTACTTC.

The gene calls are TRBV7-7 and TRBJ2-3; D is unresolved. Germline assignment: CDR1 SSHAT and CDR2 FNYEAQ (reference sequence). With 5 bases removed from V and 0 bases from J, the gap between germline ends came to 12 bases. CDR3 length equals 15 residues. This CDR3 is CASSLYTTSTDTQYF. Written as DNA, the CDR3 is TGTGCCAGCAGCCTTTATACTACTAGCACAGATACGCAGTATTTT.

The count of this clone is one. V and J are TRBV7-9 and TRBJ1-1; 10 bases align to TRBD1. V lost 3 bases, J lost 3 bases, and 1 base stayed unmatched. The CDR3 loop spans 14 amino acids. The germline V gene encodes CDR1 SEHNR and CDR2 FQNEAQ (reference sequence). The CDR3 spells CASSFGQGDTEAFF. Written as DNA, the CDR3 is TGTGCCAGCAGCTTTGGACAGGGGGACACTGAAGCTTTCTTT.

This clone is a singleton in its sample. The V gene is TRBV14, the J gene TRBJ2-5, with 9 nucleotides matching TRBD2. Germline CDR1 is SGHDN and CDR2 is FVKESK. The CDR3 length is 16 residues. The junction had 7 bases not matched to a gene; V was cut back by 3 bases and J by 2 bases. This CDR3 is CASSQKTSGNQETQYF. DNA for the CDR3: TGTGCCAGCAGCCAGAAGACTAGCGGCAATCAAGAGACCCAGTACTTC.

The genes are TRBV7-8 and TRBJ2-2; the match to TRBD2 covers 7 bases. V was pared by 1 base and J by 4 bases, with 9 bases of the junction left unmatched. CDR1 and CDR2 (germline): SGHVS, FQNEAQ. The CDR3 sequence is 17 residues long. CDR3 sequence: CASSLEIREVATGELFF. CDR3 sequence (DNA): TGTGCCAGCAGCTTAGAAATTCGGGAGGTGGCCACCGGGGAGCTGTTTTTT. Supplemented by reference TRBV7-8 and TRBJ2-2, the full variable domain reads GAGVSQSPRYKVAKRGQDVALRCDPISGHVSLFWYQQALGQGPEFLTYFQNEAQLDKSGLPSDRFFAERPEGSVSTLKIQRTQQEDSAVYLCASSLEIREVATGELFFGEGSRLTVL.

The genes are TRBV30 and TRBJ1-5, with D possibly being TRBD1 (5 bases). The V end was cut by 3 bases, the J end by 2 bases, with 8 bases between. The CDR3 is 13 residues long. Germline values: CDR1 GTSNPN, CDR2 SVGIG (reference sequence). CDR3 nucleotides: TGTGCCTGGAGCTCCAGGGGCAATCAGCCCCAGCATTTT. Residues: CAWSSRGNQPQHF. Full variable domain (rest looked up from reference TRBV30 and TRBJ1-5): SQTIHQWPATLVQPVGSPLSLECTVEGTSNPNLYWYRQAAGRGLQLLFYSVGIGQISSEVPQNLSASRPQDRQFILSSKKLLLSDSGFYLCAWSSRGNQPQHFGDGTRLSIL.

The CDR3 spells CASSLGSSGNTIYF. DNA of the CDR3: TGTGCCAGCAGCCTAGGGTCCTCTGGAAACACCATATATTTT. The chain uses TRBV7-9 and TRBJ1-3; D remains unclear. Germline V gives CDR1 SEHNR, CDR2 FQNEAQ (reference sequence). V was shortened by 5 bases and J by 0 bases, with 8 bases between the two germline ends. The CDR3 has 14 amino acids.

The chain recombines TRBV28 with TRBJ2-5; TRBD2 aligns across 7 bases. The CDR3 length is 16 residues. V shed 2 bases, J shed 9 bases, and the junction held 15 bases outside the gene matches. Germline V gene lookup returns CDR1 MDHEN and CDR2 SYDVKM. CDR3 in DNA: TGTGCCAGCAGTTTAAGCTCGGCAGCGGGGCTTTGGGCCCAGTACTTC. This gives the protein CASSLSSAAGLWAQYF.

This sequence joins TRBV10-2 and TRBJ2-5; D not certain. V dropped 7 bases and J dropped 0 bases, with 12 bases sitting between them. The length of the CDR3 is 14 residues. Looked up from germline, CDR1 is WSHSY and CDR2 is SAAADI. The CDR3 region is CASNKEQNQETQYF. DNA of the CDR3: TGCGCCAGCAATAAGGAACAGAACCAAGAGACCCAGTACTTC.

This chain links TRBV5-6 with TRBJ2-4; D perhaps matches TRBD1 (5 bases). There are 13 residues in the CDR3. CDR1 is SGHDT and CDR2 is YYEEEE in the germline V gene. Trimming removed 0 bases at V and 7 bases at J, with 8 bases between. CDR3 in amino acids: CASSLAGLNIQYF. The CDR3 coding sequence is TGTGCCAGCAGCTTGGCAGGGCTGAACATTCAGTACTTC. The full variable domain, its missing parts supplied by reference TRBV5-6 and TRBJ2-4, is DAGVTQSPTHLIKTRGQQVTLRCSPKSGHDTVSWYQQALGQGPQFIFQYYEEEERQRGNFPDRFSGHQFPNYSSELNVNALLLGDSALYLCASSLAGLNIQYFGAGTRLSVL.

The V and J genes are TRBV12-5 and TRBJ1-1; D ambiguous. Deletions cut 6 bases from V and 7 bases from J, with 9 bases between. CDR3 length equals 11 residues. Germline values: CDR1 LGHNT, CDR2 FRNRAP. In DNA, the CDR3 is TGTGCTAGTGGCCCTGGGGATGAAGCTTTCTTT. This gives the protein CASGPGDEAFF.

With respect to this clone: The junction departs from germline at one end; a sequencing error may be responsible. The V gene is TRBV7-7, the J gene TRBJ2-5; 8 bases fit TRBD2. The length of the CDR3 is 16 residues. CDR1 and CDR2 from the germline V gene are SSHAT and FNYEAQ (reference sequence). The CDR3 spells CASSFRRGGLQETQYF. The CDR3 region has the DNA TGTGCTAGCAGCTTTCGGCGCGGGGGGCTGCAAGAGACCCAGTACTTC.

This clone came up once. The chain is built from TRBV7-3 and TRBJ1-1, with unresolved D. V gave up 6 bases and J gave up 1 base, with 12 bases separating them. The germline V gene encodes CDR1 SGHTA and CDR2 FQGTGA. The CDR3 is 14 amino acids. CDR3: CASSEGSGNTEAFF. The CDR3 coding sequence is TGTGCCAGCAGTGAGGGTTCGGGGAACACTGAAGCTTTCTTT. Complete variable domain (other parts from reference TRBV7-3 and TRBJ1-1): GAGVSQTPSNKVTEKGKYVELRCDPISGHTALYWYRQSLGQGPEFLIYFQGTGAADDSGLPNDRFFAVRPEGSVSTLKIQRTERGDSAVYLCASSEGSGNTEAFFGQGTRLTVV.